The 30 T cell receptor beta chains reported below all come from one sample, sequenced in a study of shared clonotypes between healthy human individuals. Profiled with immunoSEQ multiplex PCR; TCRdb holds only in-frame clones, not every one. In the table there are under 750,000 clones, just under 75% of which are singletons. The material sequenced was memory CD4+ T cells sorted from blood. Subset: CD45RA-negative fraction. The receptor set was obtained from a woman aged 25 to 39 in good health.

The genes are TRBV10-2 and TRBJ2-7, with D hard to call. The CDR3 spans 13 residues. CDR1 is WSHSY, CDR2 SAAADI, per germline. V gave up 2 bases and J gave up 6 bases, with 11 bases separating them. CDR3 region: CASSEVQSGEQYF. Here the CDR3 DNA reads TGCGCCAGCAGTGAGGTCCAGTCGGGCGAGCAGTACTTC.

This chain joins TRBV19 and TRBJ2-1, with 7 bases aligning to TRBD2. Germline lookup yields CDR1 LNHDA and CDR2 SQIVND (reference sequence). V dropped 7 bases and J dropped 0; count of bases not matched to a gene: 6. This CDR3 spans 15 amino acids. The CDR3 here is CASKAGALSYNEQFF. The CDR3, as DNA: TGTGCCAGTAAGGCGGGAGCCCTCTCCTACAATGAGCAGTTCTTC. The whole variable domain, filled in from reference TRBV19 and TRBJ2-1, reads DGGITQSPKYLFRKEGQNVTLSCEQNLNHDAMYWYRQDPGQGLRLIYYSQIVNDFQKGDIAEGYSVSREKKESFPLTVTSAQKNPTAFYLCASKAGALSYNEQFFGPGTRLTVL.

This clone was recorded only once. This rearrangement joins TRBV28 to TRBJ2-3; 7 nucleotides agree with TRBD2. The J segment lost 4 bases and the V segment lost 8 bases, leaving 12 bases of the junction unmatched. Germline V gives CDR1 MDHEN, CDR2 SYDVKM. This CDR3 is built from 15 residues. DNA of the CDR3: TGTGCCAGCGGGCTGGGGCGGGCGGGGGCAGATACGCAGTATTTT. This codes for CASGLGRAGADTQYF.

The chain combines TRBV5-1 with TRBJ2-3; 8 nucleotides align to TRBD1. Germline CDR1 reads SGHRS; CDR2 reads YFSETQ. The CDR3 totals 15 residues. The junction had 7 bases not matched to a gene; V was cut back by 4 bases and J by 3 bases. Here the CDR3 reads CASSQNGQGTDTQYF. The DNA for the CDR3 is TGCGCCAGCAGCCAAAATGGACAGGGAACAGATACGCAGTATTTT. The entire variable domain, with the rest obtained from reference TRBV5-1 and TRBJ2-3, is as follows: KAGVTQTPRYLIKTRGQQVTLSCSPISGHRSVSWYQQTPGQGLQFLFEYFSETQRNKGNFPGRFSGRQFSNSRSEMNVSTLELGDSALYLCASSQNGQGTDTQYFGPGTRLTVL.

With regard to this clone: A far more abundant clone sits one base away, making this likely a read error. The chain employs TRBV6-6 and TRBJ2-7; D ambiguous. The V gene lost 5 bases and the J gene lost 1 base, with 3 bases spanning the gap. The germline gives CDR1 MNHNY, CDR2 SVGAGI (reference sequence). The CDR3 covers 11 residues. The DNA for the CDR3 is TGTGCCAGCAGTGAGTCCTACGAGCAGTACTTC. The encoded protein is CASSESYEQYF.

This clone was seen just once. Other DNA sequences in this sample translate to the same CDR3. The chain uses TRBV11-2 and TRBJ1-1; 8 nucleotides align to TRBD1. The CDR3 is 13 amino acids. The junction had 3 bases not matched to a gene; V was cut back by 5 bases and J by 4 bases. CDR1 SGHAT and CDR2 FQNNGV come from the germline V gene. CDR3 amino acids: CASSLTGGTEAFF. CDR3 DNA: TGTGCCAGCAGCCTAACAGGGGGCACTGAAGCTTTCTTT. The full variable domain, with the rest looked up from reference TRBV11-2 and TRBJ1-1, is EAGVAQSPRYKIIEKRQSVAFWCNPISGHATLYWYQQILGQGPKLLIQFQNNGVVDDSQLPKDRFSAERLKGVDSTLKIQPAKLEDSAVYLCASSLTGGTEAFFGQGTRLTVV.

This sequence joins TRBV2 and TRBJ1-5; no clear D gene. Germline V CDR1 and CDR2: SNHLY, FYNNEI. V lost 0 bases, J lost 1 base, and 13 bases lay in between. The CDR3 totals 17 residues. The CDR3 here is CASSEALFVGSNQPQHF. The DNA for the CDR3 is TGTGCCAGCAGTGAAGCGCTTTTCGTCGGAAGCAATCAGCCCCAGCATTTT.

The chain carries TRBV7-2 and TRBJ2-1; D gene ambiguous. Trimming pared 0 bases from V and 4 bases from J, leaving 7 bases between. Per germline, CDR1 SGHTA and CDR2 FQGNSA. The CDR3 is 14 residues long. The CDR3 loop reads CASSLAAGYNEQFF. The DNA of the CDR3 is TGTGCCAGCAGCTTAGCAGCTGGATACAATGAGCAGTTCTTC. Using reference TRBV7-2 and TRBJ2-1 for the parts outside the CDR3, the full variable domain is GAGVSQSPSNKVTEKGKDVELRCDPISGHTALYWYRQSLGQGLEFLIYFQGNSAPDKSGLPSDRFSAERTGGSVSTLTIQRTQQEDSAVYLCASSLAAGYNEQFFGPGTRLTVL.

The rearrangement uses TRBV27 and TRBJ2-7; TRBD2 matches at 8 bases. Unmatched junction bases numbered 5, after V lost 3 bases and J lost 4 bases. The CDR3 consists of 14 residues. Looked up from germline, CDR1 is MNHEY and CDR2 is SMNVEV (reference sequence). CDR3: CASSFRGGRYEQYF. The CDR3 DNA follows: TGTGCCAGCAGTTTCCGGGGGGGCAGGTACGAGCAGTACTTC.

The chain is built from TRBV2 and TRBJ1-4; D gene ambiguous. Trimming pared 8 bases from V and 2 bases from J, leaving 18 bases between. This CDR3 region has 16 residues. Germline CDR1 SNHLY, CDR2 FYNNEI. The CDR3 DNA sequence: TGTGCCAGCTCTATCCAACTTTATGCGACTAATGAAAAACTGTTTTTT. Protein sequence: CASSIQLYATNEKLFF.

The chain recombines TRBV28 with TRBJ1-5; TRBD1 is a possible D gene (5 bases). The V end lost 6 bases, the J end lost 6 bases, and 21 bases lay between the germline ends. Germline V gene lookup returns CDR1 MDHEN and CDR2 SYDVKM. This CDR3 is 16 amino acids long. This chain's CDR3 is CASRLNRRGVGQPQHF. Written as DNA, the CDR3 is TGTGCCAGCAGATTAAACAGAAGGGGCGTGGGTCAGCCCCAGCATTTT.

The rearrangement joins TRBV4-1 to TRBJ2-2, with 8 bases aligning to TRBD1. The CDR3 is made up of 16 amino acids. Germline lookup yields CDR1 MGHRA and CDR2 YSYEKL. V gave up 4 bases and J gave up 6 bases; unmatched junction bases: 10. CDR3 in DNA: TGCGCCAGCAGCCGCGGACAGGGCCCTGGTGCCGGGGAGCTGTTTTTT. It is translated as CASSRGQGPGAGELFF.

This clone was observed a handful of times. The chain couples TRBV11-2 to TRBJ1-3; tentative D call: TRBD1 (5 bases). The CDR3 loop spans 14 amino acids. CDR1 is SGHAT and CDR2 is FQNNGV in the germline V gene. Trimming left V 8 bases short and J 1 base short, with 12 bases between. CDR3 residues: CASLRGDSGNTIYF. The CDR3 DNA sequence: TGTGCCAGCCTTAGGGGAGATTCTGGAAACACCATATATTTT.

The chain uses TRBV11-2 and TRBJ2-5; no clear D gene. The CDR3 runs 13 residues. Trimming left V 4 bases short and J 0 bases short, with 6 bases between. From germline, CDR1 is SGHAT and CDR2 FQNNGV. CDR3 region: CASSSGNQETQYF. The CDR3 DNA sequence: TGTGCCAGCAGCTCGGGCAACCAAGAGACCCAGTACTTC.

The CDR3: CSATGGHEQYF. DNA of the CDR3: TGCAGTGCAACTGGGGGCCACGAGCAGTACTTC. J is TRBJ2-7 and V is TRBV20-1; TRBD1 might be the D (6 bases). V lost 6 bases and J lost 5, with 11 bases in between. The germline gives CDR1 DFQATT, CDR2 SNEGSKA (reference sequence). The CDR3 is 11 residues long.

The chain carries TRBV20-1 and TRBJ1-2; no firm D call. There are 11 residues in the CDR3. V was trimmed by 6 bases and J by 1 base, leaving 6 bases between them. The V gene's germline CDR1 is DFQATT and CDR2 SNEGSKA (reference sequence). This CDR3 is CSAPHNYGYTF. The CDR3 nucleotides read TGCAGTGCCCCCCATAACTATGGCTACACCTTC.

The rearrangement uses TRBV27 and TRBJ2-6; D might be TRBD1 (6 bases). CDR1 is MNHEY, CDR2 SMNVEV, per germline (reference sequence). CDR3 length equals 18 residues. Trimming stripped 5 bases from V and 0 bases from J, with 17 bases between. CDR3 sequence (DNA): TGTGCCAGCAGTCCCCAGGGGTACTATGGCTCTGGGGCCAACGTCCTGACTTTC. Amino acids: CASSPQGYYGSGANVLTF.

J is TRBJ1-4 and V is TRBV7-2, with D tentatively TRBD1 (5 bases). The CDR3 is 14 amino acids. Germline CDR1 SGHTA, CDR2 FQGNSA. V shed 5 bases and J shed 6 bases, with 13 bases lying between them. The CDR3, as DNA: TGTGCCAGCAGCAGGGACCGGGACCATGAAAAACTGTTTTTT. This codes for CASSRDRDHEKLFF.

The CDR3 protein is CASSGGGLAGVRKETQYF. The CDR3 DNA follows: TGTGCCAGCAGCGGGGGAGGACTAGCGGGAGTAAGAAAGGAGACCCAGTACTTC. The chain is built from TRBV5-6 and TRBJ2-5; TRBD2 agrees at 13 bases. CDR3 length: 18 amino acids. The germline CDR1 and CDR2 sequences are SGHDT and YYEEEE. The V and J ends lost 4 bases and 5 bases, in that order; junction bases with no gene match: 14.

In DNA, the CDR3 is TGTGCCAGCAGTTACTCCCAAGCGGACAATGAGCAGTTCTTC. Protein product: CASSYSQADNEQFF. The chain has TRBV6-5 and TRBJ2-1; tentative D call: TRBD2 (5 bases). The germline V and J ends were trimmed by 0 bases and 5 bases, with 8 bases remaining between them. The CDR3 has 14 residues. CDR1 is MNHEY and CDR2 is SVGAGI in the germline V gene.

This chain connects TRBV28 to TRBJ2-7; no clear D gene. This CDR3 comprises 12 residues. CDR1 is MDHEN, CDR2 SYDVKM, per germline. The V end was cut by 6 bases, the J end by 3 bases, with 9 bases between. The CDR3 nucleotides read TGTGCCAGCAGCACTTCCCTCTACGAGCAGTACTTC. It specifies CASSTSLYEQYF.

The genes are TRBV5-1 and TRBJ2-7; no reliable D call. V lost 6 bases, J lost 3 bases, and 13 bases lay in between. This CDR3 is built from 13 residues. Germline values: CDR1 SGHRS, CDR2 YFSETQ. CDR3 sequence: CASNPSSGYEQYF. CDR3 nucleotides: TGCGCCAGCAACCCCTCATCTGGCTACGAGCAGTACTTC.

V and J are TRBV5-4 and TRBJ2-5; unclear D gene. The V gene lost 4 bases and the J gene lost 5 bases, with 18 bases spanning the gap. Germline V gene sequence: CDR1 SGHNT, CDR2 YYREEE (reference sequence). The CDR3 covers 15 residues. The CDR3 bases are TGTGCCAGCAGCCAGAAGTTATCGGAGTACGAGACCCAGTACTTC. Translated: CASSQKLSEYETQYF.

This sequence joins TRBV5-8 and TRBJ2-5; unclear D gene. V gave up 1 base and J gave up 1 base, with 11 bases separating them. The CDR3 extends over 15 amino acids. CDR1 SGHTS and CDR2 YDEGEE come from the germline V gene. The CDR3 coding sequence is TGTGCCAGCAGCTTGAGGGCCGGCAGCCAAGAGACCCAGTACTTC. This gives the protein CASSLRAGSQETQYF.

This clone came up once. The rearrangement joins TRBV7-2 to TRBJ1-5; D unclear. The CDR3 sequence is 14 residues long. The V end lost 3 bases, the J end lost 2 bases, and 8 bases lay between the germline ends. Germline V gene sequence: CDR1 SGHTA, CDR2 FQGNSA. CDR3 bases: TGTGCCAGCAGCTTGGAAAGAGGCAATCAGCCCCAGCATTTT. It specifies CASSLERGNQPQHF.

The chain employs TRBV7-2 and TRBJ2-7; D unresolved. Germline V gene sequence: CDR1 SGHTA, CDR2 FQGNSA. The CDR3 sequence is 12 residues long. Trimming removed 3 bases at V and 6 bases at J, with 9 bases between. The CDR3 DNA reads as TGTGCCAGCAGCTTCGGTGGGGTCGAGCAGTACTTC. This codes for CASSFGGVEQYF.

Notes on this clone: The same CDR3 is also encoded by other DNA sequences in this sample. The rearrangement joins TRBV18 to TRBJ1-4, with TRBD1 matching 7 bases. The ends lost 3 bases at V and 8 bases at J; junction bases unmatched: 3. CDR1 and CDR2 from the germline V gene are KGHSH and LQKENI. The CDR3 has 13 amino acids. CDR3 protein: CASSPGTDEKLFF. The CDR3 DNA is TGTGCCAGCTCACCGGGGACAGACGAAAAACTGTTTTTT.

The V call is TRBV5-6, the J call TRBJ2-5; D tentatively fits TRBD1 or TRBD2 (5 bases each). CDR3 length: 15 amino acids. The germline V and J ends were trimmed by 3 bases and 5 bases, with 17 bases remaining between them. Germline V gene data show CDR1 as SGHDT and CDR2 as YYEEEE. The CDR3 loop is CASSSTGTHGETQYF. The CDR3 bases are TGTGCCAGCAGCTCAACCGGGACGCACGGGGAGACCCAGTACTTC.

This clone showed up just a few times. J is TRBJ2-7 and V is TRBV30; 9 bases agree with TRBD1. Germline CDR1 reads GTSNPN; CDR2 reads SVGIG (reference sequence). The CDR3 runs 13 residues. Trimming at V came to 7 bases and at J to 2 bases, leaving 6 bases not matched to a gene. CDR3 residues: CAYRTGVTYEQYF. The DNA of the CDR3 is TGTGCCTACAGGACAGGGGTCACCTACGAGCAGTACTTC.

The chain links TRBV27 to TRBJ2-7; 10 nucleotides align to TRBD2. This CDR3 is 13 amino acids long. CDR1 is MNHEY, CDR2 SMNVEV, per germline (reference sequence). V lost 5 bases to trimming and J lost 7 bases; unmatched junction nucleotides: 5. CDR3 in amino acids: CASSPPTSGEQYF. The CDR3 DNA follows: TGTGCCAGCAGTCCGCCGACTAGCGGGGAGCAGTACTTC.